These 6 T cell receptor beta chains were sequenced from one sample in a study of post-analysis software for immune sequencing data. Study observations and caveats: Patients carried roughly 5 TRBV segments more frequently than controls did, and TRBV5-6, TRBV5-1 and TRBV20-1 were among them.

TCR beta cDNA libraries included unique molecular identifiers. TCRdb ran MiXCR on the PCR reads and lists one entry per CDR3 protein. The sample has 350,000 to 450,000 distinct CDR3 sequences, roughly 36% seen once. Antigen specificity for these receptors is unknown. The sequenced sample was blood. The receptors were sampled from a girl under 18 with multiple sclerosis.

The chain combines TRBV6-5 with TRBJ2-1; TRBD2 agrees at 11 bases. CDR1 is MNHEY and CDR2 is SVGAGI in the germline V gene. The CDR3 is made up of 15 amino acids. Unmatched junction bases numbered 6, after V lost 6 bases and J lost 5 bases. CDR3: CASSLLAGENNEQFF. The CDR3 DNA sequence: TGTGCCAGCAGCTTACTAGCGGGGGAAAACAATGAGCAGTTCTTC.

The chain joins TRBV7-2 to TRBJ1-2; D possibly corresponds to TRBD1 (5 bases). The CDR3 extends over 19 amino acids. Per the germline V gene, CDR1 is SGHTA and CDR2 is FQGNSA. V was cut by 3 bases and J by 7 bases, with 30 bases left in between. CDR3 sequence (DNA): TGTGCCAGCAGCTTCCCGGGGGGTCGTAAACTCCCATCTGATCCTGGCTACACCTTC. The encoded protein is CASSFPGGRKLPSDPGYTF.

V is TRBV19 and J is TRBJ2-5, with 7 bases identical to TRBD2. Germline loops: CDR1 LNHDA, CDR2 SQIVND (reference sequence). V shed 4 bases and J 5 bases; nucleotides not matched to a gene: 1. This CDR3 region has 12 residues. The CDR3 DNA follows: TGTGCCAGTAGTACGGGAGGTGAGACCCAGTACTTC. Its translation is CASSTGGETQYF.

This clonotype was found a few times. The chain recombines TRBV4-1 with TRBJ1-2; D remains unclear. Deletions cut 0 bases from V and 0 bases from J, with 5 bases between. The CDR3 has 14 amino acids. Per the germline V gene, CDR1 is MGHRA and CDR2 is YSYEKL. The CDR3 here is CASSQEGSNYGYTF. Here the CDR3 DNA reads TGCGCCAGCAGCCAAGAGGGATCTAACTATGGCTACACCTTC.

This clonotype occurred many times. The chain joins TRBV3-1 to TRBJ1-2; D call uncertain. V was trimmed by 3 bases and J by 5 bases, leaving 4 bases between them. The CDR3 contains 11 residues. Germline lookup yields CDR1 LGHDT and CDR2 YNNKEL (reference sequence). The CDR3, as DNA: TGTGCCAGCAGCCAGGGGTATGGCTACACCTTC. It encodes CASSQGYGYTF.

Ten or more counts support this clonotype. The chain has TRBV4-3 and TRBJ2-7; 12 bases align to TRBD1. V gave up 1 base and J gave up 1 base; unmatched junction bases: 5. The length of the CDR3 is 17 residues. CDR1 and CDR2 (germline): LGHNA, YSLEER. The DNA for the CDR3 is TGCGCCAGCAGCCAAGCGGGGACAGGGGGCGTATCCTACGAGCAGTACTTC. This encodes CASSQAGTGGVSYEQYF.